This T cell receptor (beta chain) was sequenced in a study of T cell repertoires in cytomegalovirus infection (dated 2019 in TCRdb). Turning to the overall study: The peptide stimulations were aimed at well-studied HLA-B-restricted epitopes as well as recently identified HLA-C-restricted CMV epitopes, whose presentation resists viral immunomodulation. The HLA type of each donor mattered for the analysis, because public TCR beta signatures pointed to carriage of CMV infection along with the matching HLA type. Results and caveats for the whole study, not just this receptor: The ex vivo response was dominated by HLA-C-restricted CMV-specific TCR beta clonotypes, which also provided the single most frequent clonotype in two of eight donors. In both this cohort and an independent cohort of several hundred donors, the cumulative frequency of public TCR beta family members distinguished carriers of CMV infection plus the relevant HLA type.

Instrument used: Illumina HiSeq 1500. TCRdb reworked the public reads: Q25 trimming with fastp, MiXCR clone assembly, productive beta chains retained. Every entry covers one CDR3 protein and lists the most common genes and DNA from its rows. For this sample the table gives hundreds of thousands of distinct CDR3 sequences, of which 30% to 40% were detected only once. 15% to 20% of the sample belongs to the ten largest clones. The CDR3 holds 13 amino acids from the cysteine to the phenylalanine. Only the CDR3 part of the read is kept: 39 bases, read in frame from the first base. Reading the germline V gene gives CDR1 SGHTA and CDR2 FQGNSA. V and J are truncated by 1 base and 8 bases respectively, leaving an intervening sequence of 9 bases. Many counts were recorded for this clonotype. What antigen it recognizes has not been identified. No base qualities exist here, and no much larger clone lies one base off it.

Explained via the paper, the treatment or condition label denotes: in vitro stimulation with specific CMV peptide epitopes to enrich CMV-specific T cells. This specimen consisted of cultured PBMCs, obtained from culture after CMV antigen stimulation. The receptor was derived from a human donor in good health (CMV status not recorded). Some clones in this sample may be carry-over from other donors' samples. The rearrangement combines TRBV7-2 with TRBJ2-1, with a weak D call of TRBD1 (6 bases match). The CDR3 in this case is CASSLGGLDEQFF. The DNA sequence reads TGTGCCAGCAGCTTAGGGGGGCTAGATGAGCAGTTCTTC. Reference TRBV7-2 and TRBJ2-1 proteins supply the regions before and after the CDR3; the full variable domain is: GAGVSQSPSNKVTEKGKDVELRCDPISGHTALYWYRQSLGQGLEFLIYFQGNSAPDKSGLPSDRFSAERTGGSVSTLTIQRTQQEDSAVYLCASSLGGLDEQFFGPGTRLTVL.